These 28 T cell receptor beta chains share one sample of origin, sequenced in a study of cytomegalovirus exposure and HLA in healthy donors. In the PCR, 60 Vbeta and 13 Jbeta primers were used. TCRdb's table, derived via immunoSEQ multiplex PCR, lists solely in-frame clones and lacks some. The data show about 170,000 clones, with 80% to 90% seen just once and less than 3% held by the top ten. The sample taken for sequencing was PBMCs. Every receptor here comes from a male donor in good health and CMV-seronegative.

This sequence joins TRBV4-3 and TRBJ2-7; no firm D call. Germline V gene data show CDR1 as LGHNA and CDR2 as YSLEER. The CDR3 length is 16 residues. V was trimmed by 1 base and J by 3 bases, leaving 16 bases between them. CDR3 protein: CASSQAVLAPFYEQYF. In DNA form, the CDR3 reads TGCGCCAGCAGCCAAGCTGTCTTAGCCCCTTTCTACGAGCAGTACTTC.

As for this clone: Mismatch with germline at one junction end may stem from a read error. This rearrangement joins TRBV7-9 to TRBJ2-5, with 11 bases aligning to TRBD1. The CDR3 totals 13 residues. The germline V gene has CDR1 SEHNR and CDR2 FQNEAQ (reference sequence). Here the CDR3 reads CSSGDGTGGSRYF. The CDR3 bases are TGTTCCAGCGGGGATGGGACAGGGGGTTCCCGGTACTTC.

This clone was counted once. The J gene is TRBJ2-1, the V gene TRBV7-2; 7 nucleotides agree with TRBD1. The CDR3 loop spans 14 amino acids. Looked up from germline, CDR1 is SGHTA and CDR2 is FQGNSA. V lost 2 bases and J lost 8; bases outside the gene matches: 6. In DNA, the CDR3 is TGTGCCAGCAGCTTAAGGGGGACAGTGGATGAGCAGTTCTTC. Its translation: CASSLRGTVDEQFF.

This clone appeared a single time. The CDR3 nucleotides read TGTGCCAGCAGCTCTGGGACTAGCGGTTCTGAGCAGTTCTTC. Protein product: CASSSGTSGSEQFF. The gene calls are TRBV7-8 and TRBJ2-1; 11 nucleotides line up with TRBD2. CDR1 and CDR2 from the germline V gene are SGHVS and FQNEAQ. J gave up 9 bases and V 4 bases, and 5 bases lay outside the gene matches. This CDR3 is built from 14 residues. Complete variable domain (other parts from reference TRBV7-8 and TRBJ2-1): GAGVSQSPRYKVAKRGQDVALRCDPISGHVSLFWYQQALGQGPEFLTYFQNEAQLDKSGLPSDRFFAERPEGSVSTLKIQRTQQEDSAVYLCASSSGTSGSEQFFGPGTRLTVL.

This clone was seen only a few times. V usage is TRBV28 and J usage is TRBJ1-1, with TRBD1 matching 8 bases. Germline trimming cut 7 bases from V and 0 bases from J; bases unmatched to any gene: 10. The CDR3 loop spans 16 amino acids. CDR1 is MDHEN, CDR2 SYDVKM, per germline. The CDR3 is CASNRQGHFMNTEAFF. In nucleotides, the CDR3 is TGTGCCAGCAACCGACAGGGGCACTTCATGAACACTGAAGCTTTCTTT.

The gene calls are TRBV5-6 and TRBJ2-1, with 9 positions matching TRBD1. In germline, CDR1 is SGHDT, CDR2 YYEEEE. Losses at the gene ends were 10 bases for V and 4 bases for J; bases not matched to a gene: 3. The CDR3 is made up of 12 amino acids. The DNA of the CDR3 is TGTGCCGGGGGACAGGGATACAATGAGCAGTTCTTC. Translated: CAGGQGYNEQFF.

The rearrangement uses TRBV25-1 and TRBJ2-1, with 10 bases aligning to TRBD2. Germline CDR1 and CDR2: MGHDK and SYGVNS. This CDR3 region has 15 residues. The V gene end was trimmed by 5 bases and the J gene end by 2 bases; junction bases not matched to a gene: 3. This chain's CDR3 is CASSPLAGAYNEQFF. For the CDR3, the DNA is TGTGCCAGCAGTCCCCTAGCGGGGGCCTACAATGAGCAGTTCTTC.

In this sample, this clone turned up once. V usage is TRBV2 and J usage is TRBJ1-5, with D maybe TRBD1 (5 bases). Per the germline V gene, CDR1 is SNHLY and CDR2 is FYNNEI. The CDR3 consists of 14 residues. Deletions cut 8 bases from V and 1 base from J, with 12 bases between. CDR3 sequence: CASGQGRSNQPQHF. CDR3 coding DNA: TGTGCCAGCGGTCAGGGCAGGAGCAATCAGCCCCAGCATTTT. The entire variable domain, with the rest obtained from reference TRBV2 and TRBJ1-5, is as follows: EPEVTQTPSHQVTQMGQEVILRCVPISNHLYFYWYRQILGQKVEFLVSFYNNEISEKSEIFDDQFSVERPDGSNFTLKIRSTKLEDSAMYFCASGQGRSNQPQHFGDGTRLSIL.

The chain joins TRBV5-1 to TRBJ2-1; D might be TRBD2 (6 bases). CDR1 SGHRS and CDR2 YFSETQ come from the germline V gene. Trimming took 3 bases from V and 8 from J, leaving 9 bases between them. This CDR3 is built from 12 residues. The CDR3, as DNA: TGCGCCAGCAGCTGGCGGGGCGATGAGCAGTTCTTC. Its protein is CASSWRGDEQFF.

V is TRBV6-1 and J is TRBJ1-1; unclear D gene. Trimming stripped 7 bases from V and 2 bases from J, with 11 bases between. There are 13 residues in the CDR3. CDR1 and CDR2 (germline): MNHNS, SASEGT. Here the CDR3 DNA reads TGTGCCAGCAATCTGTTATTAAACACTGAAGCTTTCTTT. As protein: CASNLLLNTEAFF.

This clone was recorded only once. DNA of the CDR3: TGTGCCAGCAGCTCCCCGCCCCCAGGGAACCCCCCAGAAGGCTACACCTTC. Amino acid sequence: CASSSPPPGNPPEGYTF. The chain recombines TRBV5-5 with TRBJ1-2, with D perhaps TRBD1 (5 bases). This CDR3 region has 17 residues. V lost 3 bases and J lost 8, with 26 bases in between. Per germline, CDR1 SGHKS and CDR2 YYEKEE (reference sequence).

The CDR3 nucleotides read TGTGCCAGCTGCGATAGGGGACAGAAGAACACTGAAGCTTTCTTT. This sequence encodes CASCDRGQKNTEAFF. The chain is built from TRBV6-5 and TRBJ1-1, with 7 bases lining up with TRBD1. Germline CDR1 and CDR2: MNHEY and SVGAGI. V was clipped by 8 bases and J by 1 base; unmatched bases: 10. The length of the CDR3 is 15 residues.

This sequence joins TRBV5-1 and TRBJ1-1; D call uncertain. CDR1 is SGHRS and CDR2 is YFSETQ in the germline V gene. The CDR3 extends over 12 amino acids. V was clipped by 3 bases and J by 6 bases, with 9 bases between them. CDR3 coding DNA: TGCGCCAGCAGCTCGGGTGTCGCTGAAGCTTTCTTT. Amino acid sequence: CASSSGVAEAFF.

The V and J genes are TRBV19 and TRBJ1-5; TRBD1 aligns across 9 bases. The CDR3 is 16 residues long. Unmatched junction bases numbered 2, after V lost 0 bases and J lost 2 bases. Germline V gene lookup returns CDR1 LNHDA and CDR2 SQIVND (reference sequence). The CDR3 spells CASSIEGQGGNQPQHF. In DNA form, the CDR3 reads TGTGCCAGTAGTATAGAGGGACAGGGAGGCAATCAGCCCCAGCATTTT. The variable domain in full, with the rest retrieved from reference TRBV19 and TRBJ1-5, is DGGITQSPKYLFRKEGQNVTLSCEQNLNHDAMYWYRQDPGQGLRLIYYSQIVNDFQKGDIAEGYSVSREKKESFPLTVTSAQKNPTAFYLCASSIEGQGGNQPQHFGDGTRLSIL.

This sequence joins TRBV7-7 and TRBJ2-3; 8 nucleotides match TRBD2. V lost 2 bases to trimming and J lost 11 bases; unmatched junction nucleotides: 6. CDR3 size: 13 residues. Germline V gene sequence: CDR1 SSHAT, CDR2 FNYEAQ (reference sequence). The CDR3 DNA is TGTGCCAGCAGCTTAATAGCGGGGCCCAGGCAGTATTTT. Amino acids: CASSLIAGPRQYF.

The gene calls are TRBV30 and TRBJ1-1; D might be TRBD1 (5 bases). V was trimmed by 3 bases and J by 8 bases, leaving 19 bases between them. The germline gives CDR1 GTSNPN, CDR2 SVGIG (reference sequence). The CDR3 has 14 residues. CDR3 sequence: CAWSFSLGGVEAFF. The CDR3 DNA sequence: TGTGCCTGGAGCTTCTCCCTGGGGGGGGTGGAAGCTTTCTTT.

This rearrangement joins TRBV7-2 to TRBJ2-7, with D perhaps TRBD2 (7 bases). This CDR3 region has 16 residues. Trimming shortened V by 4 bases and J by 0 bases, and 16 bases separated the two germline ends. CDR1 and CDR2 from the germline V gene are SGHTA and FQGNSA. The CDR3 loop is CASSSGVAGFSYEQYF. CDR3 bases: TGTGCCAGCAGCTCAGGGGTAGCGGGTTTCTCCTACGAGCAGTACTTC. Full variable domain (outside the CDR3, taken from reference TRBV7-2 and TRBJ2-7): GAGVSQSPSNKVTEKGKDVELRCDPISGHTALYWYRQSLGQGLEFLIYFQGNSAPDKSGLPSDRFSAERTGGSVSTLTIQRTQQEDSAVYLCASSSGVAGFSYEQYFGPGTRLTVT.

V usage is TRBV11-1 and J usage is TRBJ1-2; 7 bases agree with TRBD1. Germline V CDR1 and CDR2: SGHAT, FQDESV (reference sequence). Unmatched junction bases numbered 4, after V lost 5 bases and J lost 4 bases. The length of the CDR3 is 13 residues. CDR3 sequence (DNA): TGTGCCAGCAGCCCCAGACAGGGCTATGGCTACACCTTC. As protein: CASSPRQGYGYTF. The whole variable domain, remainder taken from reference TRBV11-1 and TRBJ1-2, is EAEVAQSPRYKITEKSQAVAFWCDPISGHATLYWYRQILGQGPELLVQFQDESVVDDSQLPKDRFSAERLKGVDSTLKIQPAELGDSAMYLCASSPRQGYGYTFGSGTRLTVV.

The chain joins TRBV30 to TRBJ1-1; no clear D gene. Germline V gives CDR1 GTSNPN, CDR2 SVGIG (reference sequence). V was pared by 2 bases and J by 0 bases, with 7 bases between. The CDR3 contains 13 residues. The CDR3 DNA sequence: TGTGCCTGGAGTTACGGTTTGAACACTGAAGCTTTCTTT. Its translation: CAWSYGLNTEAFF.

V usage is TRBV7-2 and J usage is TRBJ1-3; perhaps TRBD1 as D (5 bases). Germline CDR1 and CDR2: SGHTA and FQGNSA. Trimming cost V 4 bases and J 2 bases, with 12 bases left between them. This CDR3 comprises 15 residues. CDR3 in DNA: TGTGCCAGCAGCTGGGCACCGGGGGCTGGAAACACCATATATTTT. Translated: CASSWAPGAGNTIYF.

This clone was seen once. The chain employs TRBV28 and TRBJ2-7; D possibly corresponds to TRBD1 (5 bases). Germline lookup yields CDR1 MDHEN and CDR2 SYDVKM. Trimming stripped 2 bases from V and 3 bases from J, with 17 bases between. CDR3 length: 16 residues. Here the CDR3 reads CASSLPQVGAGYEQYF. DNA for the CDR3: TGTGCCAGCAGTTTACCGCAAGTTGGGGCAGGCTACGAGCAGTACTTC.

The chain links TRBV27 to TRBJ2-7; possible D gene TRBD2, 6 bases. The V end lost 6 bases, the J end lost 2 bases, and 14 bases lay between the germline ends. CDR1 is MNHEY, CDR2 SMNVEV, per germline (reference sequence). The CDR3 spans 14 residues. The CDR3 nucleotides read TGTGCCAGCAGACCGGGGACTCGACCCTACGAGCAGTACTTC. Its protein is CASRPGTRPYEQYF.

The chain combines TRBV28 with TRBJ2-7, with D perhaps TRBD1 (5 bases). The germline V and J ends were trimmed by 3 bases and 2 bases, with 11 bases remaining between them. Germline-derived CDR1 and CDR2 are MDHEN and SYDVKM. CDR3 length equals 14 residues. This CDR3 reads CASSLGLITYEQYF. As DNA, the CDR3 is TGTGCCAGCAGTTTGGGGCTGATTACCTACGAGCAGTACTTC.

The V and J genes are TRBV28 and TRBJ2-5, with 9 bases matching TRBD1. The CDR3 runs to 16 residues. V lost 5 bases, J lost 5 bases, and 12 bases stayed unmatched. The germline CDR1 and CDR2 sequences are MDHEN and SYDVKM. The CDR3 here is CASSPPGTGIRETQYF. CDR3 DNA sequence: TGTGCCAGCAGTCCCCCCGGGACAGGGATAAGGGAGACCCAGTACTTC.

The CDR3 nucleotides are TGTGCCATCAGTGATCCGACAGGGGGTCGATATGGCTACACCTTC. This translates into CAISDPTGGRYGYTF. The rearrangement uses TRBV10-3 and TRBJ1-2, with 9 nucleotides matching TRBD1. V lost 3 bases and J lost 5; bases outside the gene matches: 7. Looked up from germline, CDR1 is ENHRY and CDR2 is SYGVKD. The CDR3 covers 15 residues.

The chain carries TRBV5-6 and TRBJ2-5; 9 bases fit TRBD1. The CDR3 contains 15 residues. Germline trimming cut 4 bases from V and 6 bases from J; bases unmatched to any gene: 10. Germline V gene lookup returns CDR1 SGHDT and CDR2 YYEEEE. Here the CDR3 reads CASSDTGQGMKTQYF. CDR3 nucleotides: TGTGCCAGCAGCGACACTGGACAGGGGATGAAGACCCAGTACTTC.

The chain couples TRBV11-2 to TRBJ2-7; 13 positions agree with TRBD2. With V trimmed by 5 bases and J by 5 bases, 6 bases remained unmatched. Germline lookup yields CDR1 SGHAT and CDR2 FQNNGV. CDR3 length: 15 residues. As DNA, the CDR3 is TGTGCCAGCAGCGCCGGACTAGCGGGAGTTGACGAGCAGTACTTC. It is translated as CASSAGLAGVDEQYF.

This clone was seen just once. The chain uses TRBV5-1 and TRBJ2-2; possibly TRBD1 for D (6 bases). V shed 3 bases and J shed 0 bases, with 12 bases lying between them. The germline V gene has CDR1 SGHRS and CDR2 YFSETQ. The CDR3 extends over 16 amino acids. The chain's CDR3 is CASSSQGSANTGELFF. The CDR3 DNA follows: TGCGCCAGCAGCTCGCAGGGGTCCGCGAACACCGGGGAGCTGTTTTTT.